The T cell receptor (beta chain) under discussion was sequenced for a study of T cells in Graves' hyperthyroidism and ophthalmopathy. Study-level background: Before any treatment, at initial diagnosis, peripheral blood was collected. Study-wide results and limits: Blood samples included most of the expanded thyroid clonotypes exceeding 0.001. The model foresaw ophthalmopathy a median around 6 months prior to onset.

The TCR beta CDR3 regions underwent amplification using RNA transcripts as the source. RT-PCR in the first round (using the HTBI primer set) targeted the TCR CDR3. MiXCR, run by TCRdb on the multiplex PCR reads, gives a single entry per CDR3 protein. The table records hundreds of thousands of distinct CDR3 sequences, roughly 14% of them present only once. To note about this clonotype: The antigen is not known.

Uncontrolled infection, other autoimmune disease, pregnancy or lactation led to exclusion. This receptor was obtained from a woman aged 40 to 55 with Graves' ophthalmopathy. The sample consisted of blood.

CDR3 DNA: TGCGCCAGCAGCCAAGAGGCAGGGGACCGCTACGAGCAGTACTTC. This gives the protein CASSQEAGDRYEQYF. The genes are TRBV4-3 and TRBJ2-7; tentatively, D is TRBD1 (6 bases). Per germline, CDR1 LGHNA and CDR2 YSLEER. The CDR3 spans 15 residues. The V and J ends lost 0 bases and 3 bases respectively, with 12 bases between them.